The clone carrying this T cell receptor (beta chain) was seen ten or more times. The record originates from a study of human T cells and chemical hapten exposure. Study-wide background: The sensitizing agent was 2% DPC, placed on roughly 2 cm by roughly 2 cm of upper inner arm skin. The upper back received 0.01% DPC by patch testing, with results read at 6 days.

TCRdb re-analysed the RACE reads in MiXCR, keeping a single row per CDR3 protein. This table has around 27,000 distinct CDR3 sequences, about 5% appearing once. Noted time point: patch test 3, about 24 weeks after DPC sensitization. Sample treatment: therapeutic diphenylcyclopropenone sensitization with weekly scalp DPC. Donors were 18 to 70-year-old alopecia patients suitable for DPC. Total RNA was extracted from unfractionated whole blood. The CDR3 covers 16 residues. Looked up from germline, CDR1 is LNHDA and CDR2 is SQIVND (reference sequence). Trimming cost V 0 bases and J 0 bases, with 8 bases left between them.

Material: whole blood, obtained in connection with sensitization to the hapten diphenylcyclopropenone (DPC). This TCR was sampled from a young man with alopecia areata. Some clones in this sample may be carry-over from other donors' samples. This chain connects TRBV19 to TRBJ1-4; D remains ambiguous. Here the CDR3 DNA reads TGTGCCAGTAGTATAGAGGGGTTTGCAACTAATGAAAAACTGTTTTTT. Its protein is CASSIEGFATNEKLFF.